The clone carrying this T cell receptor (beta chain) was found a few times. Its antigen is not known. This sample is drawn from a study of T cell repertoires in cytomegalovirus infection. Study results and caveats: Dominating the ex vivo response were HLA-C-restricted CMV-specific TCR beta clonotypes.

Trimming shortened V by 5 bases and J by 3 bases, and 10 bases separated the two germline ends. The CDR3 spans 13 residues. Germline-derived CDR1 and CDR2 are MNHEY and SVGEGT. MiXCR, applied by TCRdb to the reads, yields one record per CDR3 protein. This table has fewer than 700,000 distinct CDR3 sequences, approximately 24% appearing once. The receptor was isolated from a human donor in good health (CMV status not recorded). Some clones in this sample may be carry-over from other donors' samples. Sequencing was carried out using CD8+ T cells from PBMCs. The chain couples TRBV6-2 or TRBV6-3 to TRBJ1-1; D is unresolved. The CDR3 DNA sequence: TGTGCCAGCAGTCGACTAGACGACACTGAAGCTTTCTTT. Its protein product is CASSRLDDTEAFF.